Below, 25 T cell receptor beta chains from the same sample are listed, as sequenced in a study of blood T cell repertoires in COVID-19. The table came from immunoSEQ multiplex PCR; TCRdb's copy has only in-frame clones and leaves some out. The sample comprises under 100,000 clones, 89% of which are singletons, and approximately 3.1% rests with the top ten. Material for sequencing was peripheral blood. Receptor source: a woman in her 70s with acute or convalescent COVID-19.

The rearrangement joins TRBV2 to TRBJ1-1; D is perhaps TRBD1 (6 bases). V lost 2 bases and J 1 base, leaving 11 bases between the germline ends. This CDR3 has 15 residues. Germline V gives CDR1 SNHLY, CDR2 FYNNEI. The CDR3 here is CASSEWGGGNTEAFF. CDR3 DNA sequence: TGTGCCAGCAGTGAATGGGGAGGGGGGAACACTGAAGCTTTCTTT.

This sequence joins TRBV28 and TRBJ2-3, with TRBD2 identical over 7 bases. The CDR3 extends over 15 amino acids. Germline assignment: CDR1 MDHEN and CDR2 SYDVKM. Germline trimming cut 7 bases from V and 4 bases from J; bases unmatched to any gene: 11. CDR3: CASTPSGEGADTQYF. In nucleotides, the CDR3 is TGTGCCAGCACCCCTTCCGGGGAGGGCGCAGATACGCAGTATTTT. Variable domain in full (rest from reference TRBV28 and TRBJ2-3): DVKVTQSSRYLVKRTGEKVFLECVQDMDHENMFWYRQDPGLGLRLIYFSYDVKMKEKGDIPEGYSVSREKKERFSLILESASTNQTSMYLCASTPSGEGADTQYFGPGTRLTVL.

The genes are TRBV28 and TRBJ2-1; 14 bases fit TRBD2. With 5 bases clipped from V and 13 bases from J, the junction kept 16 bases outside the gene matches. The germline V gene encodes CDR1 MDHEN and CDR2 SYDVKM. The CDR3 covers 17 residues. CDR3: CASSRNTGTSGRSLQFF. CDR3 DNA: TGTGCCAGCAGTCGAAACACCGGGACTAGCGGGAGATCCCTCCAGTTCTTC.

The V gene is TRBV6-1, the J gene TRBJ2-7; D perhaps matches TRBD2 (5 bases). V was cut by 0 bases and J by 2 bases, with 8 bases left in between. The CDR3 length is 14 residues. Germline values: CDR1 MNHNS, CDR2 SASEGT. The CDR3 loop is CASSEALRAYEQYV. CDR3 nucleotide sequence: TGTGCCAGCAGTGAAGCTTTGAGGGCCTACGAGCAGTACGTC.

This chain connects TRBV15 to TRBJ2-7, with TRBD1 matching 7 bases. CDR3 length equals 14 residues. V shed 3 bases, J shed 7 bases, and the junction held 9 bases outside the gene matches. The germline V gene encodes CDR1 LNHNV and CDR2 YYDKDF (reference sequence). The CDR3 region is CATSRIDRVGEQYF. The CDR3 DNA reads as TGTGCCACCAGCAGGATTGACAGGGTCGGAGAGCAGTACTTC.

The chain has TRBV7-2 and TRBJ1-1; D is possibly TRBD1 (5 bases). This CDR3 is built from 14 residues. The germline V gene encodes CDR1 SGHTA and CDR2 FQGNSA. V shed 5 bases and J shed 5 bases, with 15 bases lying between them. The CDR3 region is CASSTTPRVTEAFF. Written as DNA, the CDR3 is TGTGCCAGCAGCACTACCCCCAGGGTGACTGAAGCTTTCTTT.

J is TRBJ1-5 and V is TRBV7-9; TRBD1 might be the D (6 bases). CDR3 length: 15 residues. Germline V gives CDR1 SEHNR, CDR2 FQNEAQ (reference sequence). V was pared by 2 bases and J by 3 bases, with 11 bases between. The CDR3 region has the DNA TGTGCCAGCAGCTTAACGACAGGAGACAATCAGCCCCAGCATTTT. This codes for CASSLTTGDNQPQHF.

The CDR3 bases are TGTGCCAGCAGTGAAAGTGGGCGGACAGGGGCAGAGACCCAGTACTTC. Amino acids: CASSESGRTGAETQYF. V usage is TRBV6-1 and J usage is TRBJ2-5; 9 bases map to TRBD1. V lost 2 bases, J lost 4 bases, and 8 bases stayed unmatched. The length of the CDR3 is 16 residues. Germline assignment: CDR1 MNHNS and CDR2 SASEGT.

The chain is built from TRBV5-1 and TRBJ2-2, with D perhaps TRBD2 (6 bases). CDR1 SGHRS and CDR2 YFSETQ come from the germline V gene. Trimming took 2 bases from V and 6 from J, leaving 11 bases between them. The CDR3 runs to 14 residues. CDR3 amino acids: CASSLVTGAGELFF. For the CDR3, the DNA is TGCGCCAGCAGCTTAGTCACGGGGGCCGGGGAGCTGTTTTTT.

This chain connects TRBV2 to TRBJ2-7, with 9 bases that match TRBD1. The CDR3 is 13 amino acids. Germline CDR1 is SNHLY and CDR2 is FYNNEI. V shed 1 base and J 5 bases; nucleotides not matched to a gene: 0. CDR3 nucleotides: TGTGCCAGCAGTGAAGACAGGGGGCACGAGCAGTACGTC. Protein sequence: CASSEDRGHEQYV.

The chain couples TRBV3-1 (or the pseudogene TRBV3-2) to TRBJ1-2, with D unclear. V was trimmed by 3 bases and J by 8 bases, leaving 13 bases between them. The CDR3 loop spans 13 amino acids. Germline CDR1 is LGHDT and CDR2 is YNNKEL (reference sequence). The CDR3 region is CASSQVSTGGYTF. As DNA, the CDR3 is TGTGCCAGCAGCCAGGTTTCAACGGGAGGCTACACCTTC.

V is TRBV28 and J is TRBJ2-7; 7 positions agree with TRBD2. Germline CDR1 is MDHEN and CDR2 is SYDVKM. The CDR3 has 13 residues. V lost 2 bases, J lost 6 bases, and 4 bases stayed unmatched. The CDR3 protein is CASSLAGVSEQYF. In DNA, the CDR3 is TGTGCCAGCAGTTTAGCGGGAGTCTCCGAGCAGTACTTC.

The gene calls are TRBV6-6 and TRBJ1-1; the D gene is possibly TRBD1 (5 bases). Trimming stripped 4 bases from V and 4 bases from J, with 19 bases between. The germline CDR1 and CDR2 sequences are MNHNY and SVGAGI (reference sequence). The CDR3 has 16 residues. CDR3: CASSFSIQGGGTEAFF. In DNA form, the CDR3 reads TGTGCCAGCAGTTTTTCGATCCAGGGCGGCGGCACTGAAGCTTTCTTT.

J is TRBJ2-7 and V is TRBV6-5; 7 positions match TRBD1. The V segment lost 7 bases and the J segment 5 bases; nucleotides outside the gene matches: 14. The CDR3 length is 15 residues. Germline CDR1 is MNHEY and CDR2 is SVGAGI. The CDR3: CASKRTGTVEDEQYF. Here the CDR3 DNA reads TGTGCCAGCAAGAGAACCGGGACAGTGGAGGACGAGCAGTACTTC.

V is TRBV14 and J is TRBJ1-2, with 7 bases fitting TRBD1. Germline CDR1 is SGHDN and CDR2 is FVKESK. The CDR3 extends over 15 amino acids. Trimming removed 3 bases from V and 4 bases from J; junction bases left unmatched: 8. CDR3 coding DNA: TGTGCCAGCAGCCACTACGACAGGGACATCTATGGCTACACCTTC. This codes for CASSHYDRDIYGYTF.

CDR3 residues: CASSSGDYTTNEKLFF. The DNA of the CDR3 is TGTGCCAGCAGCTCAGGGGATTACACAACTAATGAAAAACTGTTTTTT. This sequence joins TRBV7-9 and TRBJ1-4, with D tentatively TRBD1 (6 bases). This CDR3 has 16 residues. Germline lookup yields CDR1 SEHNR and CDR2 FQNEAQ (reference sequence). Trimming stripped 4 bases from V and 0 bases from J, with 12 bases between.

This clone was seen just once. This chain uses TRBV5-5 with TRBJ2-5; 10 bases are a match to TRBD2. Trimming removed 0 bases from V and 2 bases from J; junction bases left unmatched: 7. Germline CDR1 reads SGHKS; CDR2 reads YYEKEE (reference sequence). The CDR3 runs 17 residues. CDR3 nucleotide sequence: TGTGCCAGCAGCTTGGCCCCGGCTAGCGGGGGTCAAGAGACCCAGTACTTC. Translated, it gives CASSLAPASGGQETQYF.

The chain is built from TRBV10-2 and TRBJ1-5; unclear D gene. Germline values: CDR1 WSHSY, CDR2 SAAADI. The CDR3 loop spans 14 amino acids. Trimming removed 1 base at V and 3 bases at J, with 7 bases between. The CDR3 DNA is TGCGCCAGCAGTGAGTACAATCCCAATCAGCCCCAGCATTTT. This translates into CASSEYNPNQPQHF.

The CDR3 DNA sequence: TGTGCCAGTACAGGGAACACTGAAGCTTTCTTT. Protein product: CASTGNTEAFF. This sequence joins TRBV6-5 and TRBJ1-1; the D gene is possibly TRBD1 (5 bases). Trimming took off 9 bases at V and 1 base at J, with 6 bases between the two ends. Germline V gene data show CDR1 as MNHEY and CDR2 as SVGAGI. The length of the CDR3 is 11 residues.

The chain's CDR3 is CASKRAEGPPTGELFF. In DNA form, the CDR3 reads TGCGCCAGCAAAAGGGCAGAGGGCCCTCCCACCGGGGAGCTGTTTTTT. The gene calls are TRBV5-1 and TRBJ2-2, with D perhaps matching TRBD2 (5 bases). CDR1 SGHRS and CDR2 YFSETQ come from the germline V gene. This CDR3 has 16 residues. V was shortened by 6 bases and J by 4 bases, with 19 bases between the two germline ends. Filled out from reference TRBV5-1 and TRBJ2-2, the complete variable domain reads KAGVTQTPRYLIKTRGQQVTLSCSPISGHRSVSWYQQTPGQGLQFLFEYFSETQRNKGNFPGRFSGRQFSNSRSEMNVSTLELGDSALYLCASKRAEGPPTGELFFGEGSRLTVL.

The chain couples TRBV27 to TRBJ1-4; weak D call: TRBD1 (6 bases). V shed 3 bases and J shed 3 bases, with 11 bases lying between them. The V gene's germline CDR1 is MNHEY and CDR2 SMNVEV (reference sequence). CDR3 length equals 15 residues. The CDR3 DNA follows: TGTGCCAGCAGTTTGCAGGGGCTGGCTAATGAAAAACTGTTTTTT. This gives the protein CASSLQGLANEKLFF. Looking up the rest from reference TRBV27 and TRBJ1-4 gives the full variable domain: EAQVTQNPRYLITVTGKKLTVTCSQNMNHEYMSWYRQDPGLGLRQIYYSMNVEVTDKGDVPEGYKVSRKEKRNFPLILESPSPNQTSLYFCASSLQGLANEKLFFGSGTQLSVL.

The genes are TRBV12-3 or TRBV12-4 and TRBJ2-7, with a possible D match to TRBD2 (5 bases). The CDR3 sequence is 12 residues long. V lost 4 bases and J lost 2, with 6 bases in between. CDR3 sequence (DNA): TGTGCCAGCAGTTGGACTGCCTACGAGCAGTACTTC. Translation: CASSWTAYEQYF.

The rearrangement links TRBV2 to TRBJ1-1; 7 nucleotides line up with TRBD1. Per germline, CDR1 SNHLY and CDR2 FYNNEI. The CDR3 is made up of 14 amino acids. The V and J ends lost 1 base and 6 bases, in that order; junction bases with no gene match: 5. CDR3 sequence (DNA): TGTGCCAGCAGTGAAGACAGGGGCGTCGCTGAAGCTTTCTTT. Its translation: CASSEDRGVAEAFF.

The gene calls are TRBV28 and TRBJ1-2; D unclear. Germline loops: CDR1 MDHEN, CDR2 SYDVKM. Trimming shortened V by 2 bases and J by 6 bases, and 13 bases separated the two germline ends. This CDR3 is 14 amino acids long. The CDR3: CASSLRVGGDGYTF. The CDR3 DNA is TGTGCCAGCAGTTTAAGGGTCGGCGGGGATGGCTACACCTTC.

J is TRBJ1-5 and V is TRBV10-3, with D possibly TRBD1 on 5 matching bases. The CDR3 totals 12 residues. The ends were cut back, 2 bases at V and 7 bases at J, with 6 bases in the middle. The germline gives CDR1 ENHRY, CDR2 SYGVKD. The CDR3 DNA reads TGTGCCATCAGTGAGCAGGGCCAGCCCCAGCATTTT. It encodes CAISEQGQPQHF.